Included here is one TCR beta chain sequence, with context. Its antigen is unidentified. The sequenced cases were selected for having the highest brain T cell transcript signatures. Patients received at least one anti-epileptic drug before surgery. Some clones are missing from TCRdb's copy, which holds only in-frame ones; the method was immunoSEQ multiplex PCR. Of 110,000 or so clones in the sample, 90% to 95% are singletons; the top ten hold approximately 3.9%. This entry belongs to a study of brain T cells in children with intractable seizures. General study points: Viral specificity was inferred only from CDR3 similarity; HCMV serostatus was unknown.

Germline CDR1 and CDR2: MNHEY and SMNVEV (reference sequence). The CDR3 runs 12 residues. V lost 5 bases and J 4 bases, leaving 7 bases between the germline ends. V gene TRBV27 combines with J gene TRBJ2-3; no definite D call. Specimen: peripheral blood, collected at surgery. The source is a boy under three years old with hemimegalencephaly and intractable seizures. CDR3 sequence reads: CASSKGSDTQYF. CDR3 in DNA: TGTGCCAGCAGTAAGGGTTCAGATACGCAGTATTTT.